The rows below give T cell receptor beta chains drawn from one sample of a study of beta chain features in type 1 diabetes. Clones were read by immunoSEQ multiplex PCR, and TCRdb kept only the in-frame ones, dropping some. The table lists hundreds of thousands of clones, about 15% of them singletons. Sequenced input: naive CD4+ T cells from blood. These receptors all stem from a man between 18 and 29 years old with type 1 diabetes. Both conserved end residues are part of each CDR3. The D gene is left open where the match is weak.

V	D	J	CDR3
TRBV14	TRBD2	TRBJ2-5	CASSLAGGMETQYF
TRBV7-2	.	TRBJ2-5	CASSSQKRKQETQYF
TRBV30	.	TRBJ2-7	CACHRFGPGGGEQYF
TRBV5-1	TRBD2	TRBJ2-5	CASSEGLAGPTRETQYF
TRBV5-6	.	TRBJ2-2	CASSPISSGELFF
TRBV5-1	.	TRBJ2-1	CASSLGQNYNEQFF
TRBV4-3	.	TRBJ2-3	CASSPQLAPDTQYF
TRBV7-9	.	TRBJ1-2	CASSSFDRIFGYTF
TRBV7-2	TRBD2	TRBJ2-1	CASSLEYGGSGYNEQFF
TRBV18	TRBD1	TRBJ2-1	CASSTGVNEQFF
TRBV2	.	TRBJ2-5	CASSSRQARETQYF
TRBV5-1	TRBD1	TRBJ1-5	CASSLGTGGNQPQHF
TRBV5-4	.	TRBJ2-5	CASSSGGQETQYF
TRBV6-6	TRBD2	TRBJ2-7	CASRAREGEYEQYF
TRBV28	TRBD1	TRBJ2-5	CASSLWDRGRQETQYF
TRBV2	.	TRBJ1-2	CASALVSYTF
TRBV28	TRBD2	TRBJ2-3	CASLREAGTDTQYF
TRBV29-1	TRBD2	TRBJ2-7	CSVASSGNEQYF
TRBV29-1	.	TRBJ2-7	CSATFGTGGEQYF
TRBV7-9	.	TRBJ1-6	CASSLYSPLHF
TRBV29-1	.	TRBJ2-5	CSVHTGFRETQYF
TRBV5-1	TRBD1	TRBJ1-1	CASSLVTGGRGPEAFF
TRBV15	.	TRBJ2-7	CATSRDPGISAHEQYF
TRBV29-1	.	TRBJ2-5	CSVVQYQETQYF
TRBV11-2	.	TRBJ2-5	CASSPPRAGRWETQYF
TRBV28	TRBD1	TRBJ1-4	CASRRTGGEKLFF
TRBV7-2	TRBD2	TRBJ2-2	CASSPRIRVAGLRGELFF
TRBV28	TRBD2	TRBJ2-7	CASSSRGGLPKEQYF
TRBV2	TRBD1	TRBJ1-5	CATTGTGGAQPQHF
TRBV5-1	TRBD1	TRBJ1-6	CASSLQGSGSPLHF
TRBV7-9	.	TRBJ2-4	CASSLGAGIAKNIQYF
TRBV29-1	TRBD1	TRBJ1-5	CSVRQGAEPQHF
TRBV2	TRBD1	TRBJ1-6	CASSEQTGTNSPLHF
TRBV2	TRBD1	TRBJ2-7	CASMDLTGAYEQYF
TRBV11-2	.	TRBJ1-1	CASSHLGRFEAFF
TRBV28	.	TRBJ2-2	CASIRGSTGELFF
TRBV5-6	.	TRBJ2-7	CASRIRGATEQYF
TRBV6-5	.	TRBJ1-1	CATNTGNTEAFF
TRBV27	.	TRBJ1-4	CASKPLFRATNEKLFF
TRBV28	.	TRBJ2-2	CASSINTGELFF
TRBV9	.	TRBJ1-4	CASSAGGFPGGEKLFF
TRBV18	.	TRBJ2-2	CASSPPQNTGELFF
TRBV12-5	.	TRBJ2-1	CASGPAAGNEQFF
TRBV28	TRBD1	TRBJ2-6	CASSPTTGWANVLTF
TRBV15	TRBD2	TRBJ2-1	CATSRVPQLAGGDNEQFF
TRBV10-2	TRBD2	TRBJ2-3	CATRLAGTDTQYF
TRBV20-1	.	TRBJ2-7	CSATILYEQYF
TRBV4-3	TRBD1	TRBJ1-6	CASSQNRDSYNSPLHF
TRBV5-6	TRBD1	TRBJ1-5	CASSLDRGQPQHF
TRBV18	.	TRBJ1-1	CASRSDSMNTEAFF
TRBV13	TRBD2	TRBJ2-7	CASSLTSGSLQQYF
TRBV10-3	.	TRBJ2-7	CAIRTGDLYEQYF
TRBV7-6	.	TRBJ2-5	CASSLAQLAPTQYF
TRBV7-2	.	TRBJ2-3	CASSSRTLFSTDTQYF
TRBV18	TRBD2	TRBJ2-4	CASSPPSGAAKNIQYF
TRBV5-1	.	TRBJ2-5	CASSSGGALETQYF
TRBV15	TRBD2	TRBJ2-1	CATSRDALAGNEQFF
TRBV11-2	TRBD1	TRBJ1-1	CASSYATWDRGLRTEAFF
TRBV7-9	TRBD1	TRBJ1-4	CASSFTGGAGEKLFF
TRBV10-3	.	TRBJ2-5	CAISEGRTAQETQYF